This T cell receptor (beta chain) is from a study of graft-versus-host responses after intestinal transplantation (dated by TCRdb to about 2021). The study in broad terms: The transplants that recipients got were multivisceral, liver-intestinal, or isolated intestinal. Anti-thymocyte globulin induction was given to all recipients, followed by maintenance tacrolimus and steroids for approximately three years. After intestinal transplantation, graft-versus-host and host-versus-graft alloreactive T cell clones were followed in the graft, circulation and bone marrow using bulk TCR-beta CDR3 sequencing. Alloreactive clones were identified by sequencing pre-transplant mixed lymphocyte reaction products and comparing them with unstimulated pre-transplant donor and recipient T cells. Of the roughly 26 intestinal transplant recipients enrolled in the cohort, one of whom was a retransplant, a few patients without pretransplant specimens were excluded. A peak of at least 4% donor T cells among recipient peripheral blood mononuclear cells was the definition used for donor T cell macrochimerism. Instead of going to the commercial service, samples from a few later patients were sequenced in-house on an Illumina MiSeq and processed with MiXCR.

Libraries were made using the immunoSEQ multiplex PCR assay. Adaptive Biotechnologies carried out high-throughput TCR-beta CDR3 sequencing of genomic DNA for most patients. In the authors' own workflow: TCR sequencing data were retrieved from Adaptive's ImmunoSEQ software for around 19 patients, whereas a few other patients were processed with MiXCR and VDJtools. Because the origin of CDR3 nucleotide sequences shared between donor and recipient could not be assigned, those sequences were removed. Alloreactive clones required at least 2-fold expansion over unstimulated cells and minimum CFSE-low frequency of 0.002% (template counts) or 0.001% (read counts). A clone was considered mappable if detected in the sequenced pre-transplant spleen, lymph node, or MLR CFSE-low populations of the donor or recipient. The cumulative frequency of alloreactive clones was calculated as a percentage of all sequences, weighted by copy number. The source is immuneACCESS, and TCRdb retained only in-frame sequences with V and J called. Part of the clones is not carried over; for the studies checked, unresolved V genes explain less than half of this, and the remainder is unexplained. Clone size and V and J calls were adopted from that table, with D and trimming inferred from the DNA. Recorded for this sample are about 54,000 clones; roughly nine tenths of them occurred a single time. The leading ten clones occupy approximately 5.5% of the sample.

Broad study findings and their caveats: GvH clones were detected in recipient bone marrow, and some appeared earlier in ileal mucosa or blood, consistent with an intestinal mucosal origin. Early after transplant, peak levels of circulating GvH clones were associated with declines in HvG clones. In patients with donor T cell macrochimerism, the allografts had high GvH to HvG T cell clonal ratios. The relatively low number and heterogeneity of intestinal transplant patients limited the conclusions.

As for this clone: What this receptor recognizes is not known. Base qualities are missing; no much larger clone stands one base away.

Blood samples were collected up to 4 times in the first month after transplant and then at least monthly when available. CDR1 and CDR2 are drawn from the germline V gene: SGHNT, YENEEA. Relative to germline, V is missing 4 bases and J is missing 4 bases, with 13 bases of the junction outside any gene match. Its CDR3 holds 17 amino acids, cysteine through phenylalanine. Solely the CDR3 DNA is kept, with 51 bases framed from the first base. This material consisted of PBMCs, taken 650 to 680 days after intestinal transplant. The chain links TRBV11-3 with TRBJ2-3; 8 nucleotides in the junction match TRBD2. The TCR was taken from a human patient who received an intestinal transplant, so some T cells may come from the graft donor. The CDR3 here reads CASSYTVGLAGSDTQYF. The DNA reads as follows: TGTGCCAGCAGCTACACGGTGGGATTAGCGGGATCAGATACGCAGTATTTT. When the CDR3 is completed using the reference TRBV11-3 and TRBJ2-3 genes on either side, the full variable domain is EAGVVQSPRYKIIEKKQPVAFWCNPISGHNTLYWYLQNLGQGPELLIRYENEEAVDDSQLPKDRFSAERLKGVDSTLKIQPAELGDSAVYLCASSYTVGLAGSDTQYFGPGTRLTVL.